A single sample is the source of the 11 T cell receptor beta chains below, sequenced in a study of naive and memory T cell subsets. Amplification of ligated cDNA took four PCR rounds with SP2 and nested alpha and beta constant primers. TCRdb reprocessed the 5' RACE reads with MiXCR, giving one entry per CDR3 protein. The profile shows some 610 distinct CDR3 sequences, roughly 95% of them singletons. A UMI-containing oligonucleotide was joined by 3' ligation to the TCR cDNA template. The receptors originated from a female donor in good health. This table probably holds off-target reads from a library built for another chain.

The chain is built from TRBV2 and TRBJ1-1; D uncertain. From germline, CDR1 is SNHLY and CDR2 FYNNEI. V gave up 7 bases and J gave up 1 base, with 10 bases separating them. This CDR3 region has 13 residues. DNA for the CDR3: TGTGCCAGCATCGGGCACAAGAACACTGAAGCTTTCTTT. Protein: CASIGHKNTEAFF.

The V and J genes are TRBV11-2 and TRBJ2-7; 10 bases are a match to TRBD2. Germline CDR1 reads SGHAT; CDR2 reads FQNNGV. V lost 3 bases, J lost 2 bases, and 1 base stayed unmatched. This CDR3 region has 14 residues. The CDR3 DNA is TGTGCCAGCAGCTTTACTAGCGGGGCCTACGAGCAGTACTTC. As protein: CASSFTSGAYEQYF.

This chain connects TRBV20-1 to TRBJ2-5, with 9 bases that match TRBD2. V was clipped by 6 bases and J by 5 bases; unmatched bases: 13. Germline CDR1 and CDR2: DFQATT and SNEGSKA (reference sequence). This CDR3 has 15 amino acids. The CDR3 spells CSAAIGAGGQETQYF. The CDR3 region has the DNA TGCAGTGCCGCGATCGGGGCGGGGGGGCAGGAGACCCAGTACTTC.

The chain recombines TRBV6-2 or TRBV6-3 with TRBJ2-5; D gene ambiguous. This CDR3 is 12 amino acids long. Between the trimmed V and J ends, which lost 4 bases and 5 bases, there was a span of 8 bases. CDR1 and CDR2 (germline): MNHEY, SVGEGT. CDR3 bases: TGTGCCAGCAGTTTCTCCCTGGAGACCCAGTACTTC. Translating gives CASSFSLETQYF.

This clonotype was seen a single time. The chain joins TRBV11-2 to TRBJ1-1; D not certain. The CDR3 sequence is 18 residues long. Per germline, CDR1 SGHAT and CDR2 FQNNGV. V was trimmed by 1 base and J by 1 base, leaving 19 bases between them. The CDR3, as DNA: TGTGCCAGCAGCTTAGTCGTTGTAGGCATTTCGACGAACACTGAAGCTTTCTTT. Translation: CASSLVVVGISTNTEAFF.

This chain connects TRBV7-2 to TRBJ1-2; D is ambiguous. This CDR3 is 13 amino acids long. Germline loops: CDR1 SGHTA, CDR2 FQGNSA. V dropped 5 bases and J dropped 1 base, with 8 bases sitting between them. The CDR3 is CASSRTSNYGYTF. Here the CDR3 DNA reads TGTGCCAGCAGCCGAACAAGTAACTATGGCTACACCTTC.

In this sample, this clonotype turned up a few times. This rearrangement joins TRBV12-3 or TRBV12-4 to TRBJ2-1; D might be TRBD1 (5 bases). The V gene lost 4 bases and the J gene lost 3 bases, with 10 bases spanning the gap. CDR3 length: 14 residues. This CDR3 reads CASSWRQNYNEQFF. CDR3 DNA: TGTGCCAGCAGTTGGCGACAGAACTACAATGAGCAGTTCTTC.

This chain uses TRBV5-1 with TRBJ2-3, with 8 bases aligning to TRBD1. CDR3 size: 18 residues. Trimming removed 1 base from V and 2 bases from J; junction bases left unmatched: 12. In germline, CDR1 is SGHRS, CDR2 YFSETQ. Here the CDR3 reads CASSLLGDRRRNTDTQYF. CDR3 nucleotide sequence: TGCGCCAGCAGCTTGTTAGGGGACAGGCGAAGAAACACAGATACGCAGTATTTT.

The chain links TRBV6-6 to TRBJ2-7; perhaps D is TRBD1 or TRBD2 (5 bases each). The CDR3 has 13 amino acids. The V gene's germline CDR1 is MNHNY and CDR2 SVGAGI (reference sequence). Deletions cut 8 bases from V and 8 bases from J, with 19 bases between. The CDR3 coding sequence is TGTGCCAGCCGACAGACTACCGCTGGGCAGCAGTACTTC. Its protein product is CASRQTTAGQQYF.

This chain joins TRBV12-3 or TRBV12-4 and TRBJ2-2; tentatively, D is TRBD2 (6 bases). The length of the CDR3 is 12 residues. Trimming shortened V by 6 bases and J by 10 bases, and 12 bases separated the two germline ends. DNA for the CDR3: TGTGCCAGCAGGGGACTCGCGTTGGAGCTGTTTTTT. Residues: CASRGLALELFF.

The rearrangement uses TRBV4-3 and TRBJ2-3; a possible D gene is TRBD1 (6 bases). The germline V gene encodes CDR1 LGHNA and CDR2 YSLEER. CDR3 length: 15 residues. The V and J ends lost 3 bases and 2 bases respectively, with 12 bases between them. CDR3 bases: TGCGCCAGCAGCCAGTACAGGGCTCCCACAGATACGCAGTATTTT. Protein product: CASSQYRAPTDTQYF.